This section outlines one TCR beta chain sequence together with its context. This record belongs to a study of blood T cell repertoires in COVID-19. The germline V gene has CDR1 GTSNPN and CDR2 SVGIG (reference sequence). Trimming removed 1 base from V and 4 bases from J, with 13 bases in between. The CDR3 loop spans 14 amino acids. The assay was immunoSEQ multiplex PCR, and TCRdb's table has in-frame clones only and misses some. The sample holds around 250,000 clones, 70% to 90% seen once. The origin of this receptor is a human donor in a cohort sampled during active COVID-19. Sequenced material: peripheral blood. This sequence joins TRBV30 and TRBJ1-2; D not resolved. CDR3 residues: CAWSGPGSSYGYTF. CDR3 sequence (DNA): TGTGCCTGGAGTGGGCCGGGGTCGAGCTATGGCTACACCTTC.